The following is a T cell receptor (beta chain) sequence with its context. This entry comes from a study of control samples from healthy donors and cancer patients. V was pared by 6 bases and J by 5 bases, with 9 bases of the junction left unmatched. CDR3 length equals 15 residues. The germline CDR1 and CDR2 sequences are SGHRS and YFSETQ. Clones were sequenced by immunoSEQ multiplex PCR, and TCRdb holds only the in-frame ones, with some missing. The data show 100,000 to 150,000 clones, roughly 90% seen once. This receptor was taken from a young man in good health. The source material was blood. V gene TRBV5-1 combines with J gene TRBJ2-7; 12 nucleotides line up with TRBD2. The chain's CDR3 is CASNDPSGGANEQYF. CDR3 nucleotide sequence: TGCGCCAGCAACGATCCTAGCGGGGGGGCAAACGAGCAGTACTTC.